The source of this T cell receptor (beta chain) is a study of PD-1 blockade in classical Hodgkin lymphoma. The V segment lost 1 base and the J segment 6 bases; nucleotides outside the gene matches: 3. Germline V gene sequence: CDR1 SEHNR, CDR2 FQNEAQ (reference sequence). The CDR3 runs to 14 residues. In every patient, relapse followed autologous stem cell transplantation, while exposure to brentuximab vedotin differed. Using immunoSEQ multiplex PCR, the repertoire was profiled, and TCRdb retains in-frame clones only, with some absent. Altogether approximately 89,000 clones are present, over 80% being singletons, with the ten largest covering more than 10%.

The J gene is TRBJ2-4, the V gene TRBV7-9; the match to TRBD1 covers 7 bases. This receptor was identified in a human donor with classical Hodgkin lymphoma. The sequencing here drew on peripheral blood mononuclear cells (PBMCs), taken at baseline. CDR3 residues: CASSLVAGGNIQYF. The DNA of the CDR3 is TGTGCCAGCAGCTTAGTGGCAGGGGGAAACATTCAGTACTTC.